Listed below are T cell receptor beta chains from one sample, sequenced in a study of T-cell memory formation after mild COVID-19. MiXCR, applied by TCRdb to the 5' RACE reads, yields one record per CDR3 protein. The sample lists more than 25,000 distinct CDR3 sequences; about 16% were seen once. What was sequenced was PBMCs or a T cell subset sorted from them (not recorded which). The receptors were gathered from an adult who had mild COVID-19 (a few samples of this study predate the infection). Cell type and time point are not known. The CDR3 runs from the conserved cysteine through the conserved F or W. D genes are given only for firm matches. Size values are once, few and many counts, or a class for expanded clones, and some rows have none.

TGTGCCTCACCGCACCTAGGGCAGTCAGGCTACGAGCAGTACTTC	CASPHLGQSGYEQYF	-	15	many	TRBV6-4	TRBJ2-7
TGTGCCAGCTCACTTCAGGGGAATGCAGGAAAACTGTTTTTT	CASSLQGNAGKLFF	-	14	few	TRBV18	TRBJ1-4
TGTGCCAGCAGCTTTCGCAGCACCGGGGAGCTGTTTTTT	CASSFRSTGELFF	-	13	few	TRBV7-2	TRBJ2-2
TGTGCCAGCAGTTTGACAGGGGGCCGGACCTATGGCTACACCTTC	CASSLTGGRTYGYTF	TRBD1	15	many	TRBV12-3/TRBV12-4	TRBJ1-2
TGCGCCAGCAGCATGACAGGGCTAGACACCGGGGAGCTGTTTTTT	CASSMTGLDTGELFF	TRBD1	15	-	TRBV5-1	TRBJ2-2
TGTGCCAGCAGCCAAGAAGCTTGGGGCAGGGGAAACTCTAGGCAGCCCCAGCATTTT	CASSQEAWGRGNSRQPQHF	-	19	many	TRBV4-2	TRBJ1-5
TGTGCCAGCAGCCGAAGGGAGGATACGCAGTATTTT	CASSRREDTQYF	-	12	many	TRBV3-1	TRBJ2-3
TGTGCCAGCAGCTTACAACAGGGAAACACTGAAGCTTTCTTT	CASSLQQGNTEAFF	-	14	many	TRBV11-2	TRBJ1-1
TGTGCCAGCAACAGGGCGGAACACTTAAGCACAGATACGCAGTATTTT	CASNRAEHLSTDTQYF	-	16	medium-sized	TRBV11-2	TRBJ2-3
TGTGCCAGCAGCCAAGATCGGAGGGTCCTGAACACCGGGGAGCTGTTTTTT	CASSQDRRVLNTGELFF	-	17	many	TRBV3-1	TRBJ2-2
TGTGCCAGCAGCCAAGACATAACGGGCCATGGCTACACCTTC	CASSQDITGHGYTF	-	14	many	TRBV3-1	TRBJ1-2
TGCAGTGCCATCACAAGTACGACCGAGCAGTACTTC	CSAITSTTEQYF	-	12	many	TRBV20-1	TRBJ2-7
TGTGCCAGCTCACCAAGGGCTAGCGGGGTGAACACCGGGGAGCTGTTTTTT	CASSPRASGVNTGELFF	TRBD2	17	many	TRBV18	TRBJ2-2
TGTGCCAGCAGCTTGACAATAGCGGGAGACAATGAGCAGTTCTTC	CASSLTIAGDNEQFF	TRBD2	15	-	TRBV7-8	TRBJ2-1
TGTGCCAGCAGTTGGGGACAGGGTAGCAATCAGCCCCAGCATTTT	CASSWGQGSNQPQHF	TRBD1	15	-	TRBV12-3/TRBV12-4	TRBJ1-5
TGCGCCAGCAGCCCCGGGACAGGGTATTCGGCTGGGGCCAACGTCCTGACTTTC	CASSPGTGYSAGANVLTF	TRBD1	18	-	TRBV4-1	TRBJ2-6
TGCAGTGCTAGTGAGGGGGACTATTCACCCCTCCACTTT	CSASEGDYSPLHF	-	13	-	TRBV20-1	TRBJ1-6
TGTGCCAGCAGTGAGGCTGGGCCTCCCCAAGAGACCCAGTACTTC	CASSEAGPPQETQYF	-	15	many	TRBV25-1	TRBJ2-5
TGCAGTGCTAGAGACGGACAGAAGCACACTGAAGCTTTCTTT	CSARDGQKHTEAFF	-	14	many	TRBV20-1	TRBJ1-1
TGTGCCAGCAGCTTGGACAGGGGGCCCATAGGGGCCTACGAGCAGTACTTC	CASSLDRGPIGAYEQYF	TRBD1	17	-	TRBV7-8	TRBJ2-7
TGTGCCAGCAGCTTGGGACAGGGGTCGGATACGCAGTATTTT	CASSLGQGSDTQYF	TRBD1	14	many	TRBV7-9	TRBJ2-3
TGTGCCAGCAGTGATCAGCAGGCTATTGAAGCTTTCTTT	CASSDQQAIEAFF	-	13	many	TRBV6-1	TRBJ1-1
TGTGCCAGCACGGCCCAGGGGAAGGACACCGGGGAGCTGTTTTTT	CASTAQGKDTGELFF	-	15	-	TRBV6-6	TRBJ2-2
TGTGCCAGCAGTAAAGACAGGGGACACAATGAGCAGTTCTTC	CASSKDRGHNEQFF	TRBD1	14	many	TRBV6-4	TRBJ2-1
TGCAGCGTCGGAGGGCAGAACACTGAAGCTTTCTTT	CSVGGQNTEAFF	-	12	many	TRBV29-1	TRBJ1-1
TGTGCCAGCAGTTCTGGGGTTGAACTGTTTTTT	CASSSGVELFF	-	11	many	TRBV12-3/TRBV12-4	TRBJ1-4
TGTGCCAGCAGCTTCACAGGGGGCGGCAATCAGCCCCAGCATTTT	CASSFTGGGNQPQHF	TRBD1	15	-	TRBV5-4	TRBJ1-5
TGTGCCAGCAGTGAGACTACAATCTATGGCTACACCTTC	CASSETTIYGYTF	-	13	many	TRBV2	TRBJ1-2
TGTGCCAGCAGGCAGGACAGGGGCGGCAATGAGCAGTTCTTC	CASRQDRGGNEQFF	TRBD1	14	many	TRBV7-2	TRBJ2-1
TGTGCCAGCAGGGGAGGACTGGGTGAAGCTTTCTTT	CASRGGLGEAFF	-	12	-	TRBV11-2	TRBJ1-1
TGTGCCAGTACCACCGCCAGCGGGCCTTCTAAGCAGTTCTTC	CASTTASGPSKQFF	-	14	few	TRBV19	TRBJ2-1